The sequence of this T cell receptor (beta chain) was determined in a study of naive CD8 T cells in extremely preterm neonates. Study conclusions and caveats: Preterm samples differed in productive template counts; sample size was small.

This clone was detected once. Antigen specificity is unknown. Elective cesarean births at 37-41 weeks, without labor or membrane rupture, supplied the cord blood. Pregnancies with fetal demise, active maternal HSV infection or known maternal HIV were excluded. Sorting kept Annexin V-negative CD3+CD8+CD45RA+CCR7+ naive T cells. The repertoire was sequenced with immunoSEQ multiplex PCR; TCRdb's copy has only in-frame clones and lacks some. Seen here are around 7,500 clones, roughly 98% observed once, and the top ten hold 0.36%. Between the trimmed V and J ends, which lost 0 bases and 3 bases, there was a span of 8 bases. This CDR3 is 14 amino acids long. CDR1 is LNHDA and CDR2 is SQIVND in the germline V gene (reference sequence).

Sequenced: naive CD8+ T cells from cord blood. The receptor comes from a newborn in good health. This sequence joins TRBV19 and TRBJ2-5, with D maybe TRBD2 (6 bases). The CDR3 loop is CASSIELAEETQYF. The CDR3 DNA is TGTGCCAGTAGTATAGAACTAGCCGAAGAGACCCAGTACTTC.